One and the same sample provided the 6 T cell receptor beta chains below, sequenced in a study of blood T cell repertoires in COVID-19. TCRdb's copy holds only in-frame clones and misses some; the assay was immunoSEQ multiplex PCR. The sample includes 230,000 or so clones, 70% to 85% of them seen just once. Specimen: peripheral blood. The receptors stem from a man aged 40-49 years who had recovered from COVID-19.

In its sample, this clone was seen once. V usage is TRBV7-9 and J usage is TRBJ2-3, with TRBD1 matching 7 bases. V shed 1 base and J 2 bases; nucleotides not matched to a gene: 3. Germline CDR1 and CDR2: SEHNR and FQNEAQ (reference sequence). The CDR3 is 15 residues long. The CDR3 region is CASSLVGQPTDTQYF. DNA of the CDR3: TGTGCCAGCAGCTTAGTGGGACAGCCCACAGATACGCAGTATTTT.

This clone has more than one count but fewer than ten. The genes are TRBV10-1 and TRBJ1-1, with D tentatively TRBD1 (6 bases). From germline, CDR1 is WNHNN and CDR2 SYGVQD (reference sequence). The CDR3 is 15 amino acids. Trimming stripped 4 bases from V and 1 base from J, with 13 bases between. CDR3 residues: CASSATRGPNTEAFF. The CDR3 DNA sequence: TGCGCCAGCAGTGCGACCAGGGGACCGAACACTGAAGCTTTCTTT.

The J gene is TRBJ2-2, the V gene TRBV6-5; 11 bases map to TRBD2. This CDR3 contains 15 residues. Per germline, CDR1 MNHEY and CDR2 SVGAGI. V dropped 5 bases and J dropped 3; count of bases not matched to a gene: 2. The CDR3 nucleotides read TGTGCCAGCAGTCTAGCGGGAGGATACACCGGGGAGCTGTTTTTT. Translating gives CASSLAGGYTGELFF.

The chain links TRBV18 to TRBJ2-1; D perhaps matches TRBD2 (5 bases). The V end lost 4 bases, the J end lost 5 bases, and 15 bases lay between the germline ends. The CDR3 extends over 15 amino acids. The V gene's germline CDR1 is KGHSH and CDR2 LQKENI. The CDR3 DNA follows: TGTGCCAGCTCACTAGGCCTAGCAGGTGACAATGAGCAGTTCTTC. It encodes CASSLGLAGDNEQFF.

The chain employs TRBV5-6 and TRBJ1-1; TRBD1 might be the D (5 bases). Germline assignment: CDR1 SGHDT and CDR2 YYEEEE. The CDR3 is made up of 12 amino acids. The ends were cut back, 5 bases at V and 8 bases at J, with 13 bases in the middle. The CDR3 nucleotides read TGTGCCAGCAGTTGGGGGAGGGTCGAAGCTTTCTTT. This codes for CASSWGRVEAFF.

This clone was seen a single time. The CDR3 DNA follows: TGTGCCAGCAGCGTAACTCCTCTAGCGGGAGTAGGCTACGAGCAGTACTTC. It codes for CASSVTPLAGVGYEQYF. The chain links TRBV9 to TRBJ2-7, with 10 bases lining up with TRBD2. Germline-derived CDR1 and CDR2 are SGDLS and YYNGEE. The CDR3 is made up of 17 amino acids. After removal of 1 base from V and 3 bases from J, the junction contained 10 bases not matched to a gene.